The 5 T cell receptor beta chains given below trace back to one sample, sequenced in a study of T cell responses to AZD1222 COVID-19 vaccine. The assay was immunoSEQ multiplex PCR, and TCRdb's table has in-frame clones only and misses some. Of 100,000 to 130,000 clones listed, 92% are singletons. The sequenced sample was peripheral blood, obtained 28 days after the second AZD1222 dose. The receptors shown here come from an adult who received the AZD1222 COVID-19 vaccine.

For the CDR3, the DNA is TGTGCCACCAGCCGGGACGTAAATGAAAAACTGTTTTTT. It encodes CATSRDVNEKLFF. V is TRBV15 and J is TRBJ1-4; tentative D call: TRBD1 (5 bases). CDR3 length: 13 residues. V was shortened by 5 bases and J by 5 bases, with 9 bases between the two germline ends. The germline gives CDR1 LNHNV, CDR2 YYDKDF (reference sequence).

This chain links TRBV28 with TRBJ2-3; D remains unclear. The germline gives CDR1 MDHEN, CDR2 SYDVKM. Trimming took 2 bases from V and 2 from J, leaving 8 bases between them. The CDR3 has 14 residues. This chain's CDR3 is CASSLRGPTDTQYF. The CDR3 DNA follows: TGTGCCAGCAGTTTACGAGGACCCACAGATACGCAGTATTTT. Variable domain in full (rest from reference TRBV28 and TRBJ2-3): DVKVTQSSRYLVKRTGEKVFLECVQDMDHENMFWYRQDPGLGLRLIYFSYDVKMKEKGDIPEGYSVSREKKERFSLILESASTNQTSMYLCASSLRGPTDTQYFGPGTRLTVL.

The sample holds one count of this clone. CDR3 DNA: TGTGCCAGCAGCCACCGGGACAGGTTGTCTACGCAGTATTTT. Its translation is CASSHRDRLSTQYF. The chain joins TRBV11-1 to TRBJ2-3; 8 positions match TRBD1. This CDR3 is 14 amino acids long. J lost 8 bases, V lost 5 bases, and 9 bases had no gene match. Per the germline V gene, CDR1 is SGHAT and CDR2 is FQDESV (reference sequence).

CDR3 amino acids: CSVKLRTGGGYTF. The CDR3 DNA reads TGCAGCGTTAAACTTAGGACAGGAGGTGGCTACACCTTC. V gene TRBV29-1 combines with J gene TRBJ1-2; 7 nucleotides agree with TRBD1. The CDR3 runs to 13 residues. V shed 5 bases, J shed 7 bases, and the junction held 10 bases outside the gene matches. Looked up from germline, CDR1 is SQVTM and CDR2 is ANQGSEA.

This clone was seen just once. CDR3 loop: CATSRPGRGGEQYF. The CDR3 DNA reads TGTGCCACCAGCAGACCCGGAAGAGGAGGCGAGCAGTACTTC. V and J are TRBV15 and TRBJ2-7, with a possible D match to TRBD2 (5 bases). Trimming removed 2 bases at V and 6 bases at J, with 14 bases between. This CDR3 is built from 14 residues. The germline V gene encodes CDR1 LNHNV and CDR2 YYDKDF (reference sequence).